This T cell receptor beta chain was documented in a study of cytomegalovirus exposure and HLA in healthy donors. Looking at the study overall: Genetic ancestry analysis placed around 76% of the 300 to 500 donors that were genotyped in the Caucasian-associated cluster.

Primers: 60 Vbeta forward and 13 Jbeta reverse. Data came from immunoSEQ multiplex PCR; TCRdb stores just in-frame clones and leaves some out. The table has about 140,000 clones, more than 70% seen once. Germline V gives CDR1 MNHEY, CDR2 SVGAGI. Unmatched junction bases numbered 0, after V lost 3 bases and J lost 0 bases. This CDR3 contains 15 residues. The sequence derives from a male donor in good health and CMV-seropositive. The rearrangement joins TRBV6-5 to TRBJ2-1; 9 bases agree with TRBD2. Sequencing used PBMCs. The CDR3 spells CASSYSGSSYNEQFF. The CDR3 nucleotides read TGTGCCAGCAGTTATAGCGGGAGCTCCTACAATGAGCAGTTCTTC.